This TCR beta chain was sequenced for a study of blood T cell repertoires in COVID-19. Per the original data handling: For nucleated cells, counts were estimated from reference gene primer amplification. Sequencing was performed with immunoSEQ multiplex PCR; in TCRdb, only in-frame clones are kept and a portion is missing. The V and J calls and clone size come from that table; D and trimming were worked out from the DNA. The top ten hold around 8.2% of the sample, which has around 150,000 clones, 70% to 90% seen once. J lost 8 bases, V lost 6 bases, and 11 bases had no gene match. The germline V gene encodes CDR1 MDHEN and CDR2 SYDVKM. CDR3 length: 15 amino acids.

The rearrangement links TRBV28 to TRBJ2-1, with TRBD2 identical over 9 bases. The clonotype originates from a man in his fifties or sixties with acute or convalescent COVID-19. The sample taken for sequencing was peripheral blood. CDR3: CASSSTAGGSYEQFF. The CDR3 coding sequence is TGTGCCAGCAGCTCCACAGCGGGAGGTAGCTATGAGCAGTTCTTC.